This T cell receptor (beta chain) was identified during a study of blood T cell repertoires in COVID-19. Study-wide background: Specimens from acute and convalescent COVID-19 originated in the United States, Italy and Spain. PBMCs, B-cell-depleted T cells, or T cells provided the cDNA or gDNA that made up the material.

Original methodology: Amplification of reference gene primers was used by the study to estimate nucleated cell counts. Libraries were prepared by immunoSEQ multiplex PCR; TCRdb keeps only in-frame clonotypes and omits some of them. V and J calls and clone size come straight from that table; D and trimming were deduced from the DNA. The table includes about 300,000 clones, more than 80% detected once. Germline loops: CDR1 MNHNY, CDR2 SVGAGI (reference sequence). This CDR3 is 14 amino acids long. V lost 2 bases, J lost 5 bases, and 11 bases lay in between. The chain joins TRBV6-6 to TRBJ2-3; possible D gene TRBD2, 5 bases. The clonotype originates from a man between 18 and 35 years old who had recovered from COVID-19. Sequencing was done on a sample of peripheral blood. CDR3 region: CASSYPGLIDTQYF. The CDR3 coding sequence is TGTGCCAGCAGTTACCCTGGACTGATAGATACGCAGTATTTT.